The 9 T cell receptor beta chains listed next were all sequenced from one sample in a study of cytomegalovirus exposure and HLA in healthy donors. 60 Vbeta and 13 Jbeta primers were used in PCR. Measured with immunoSEQ multiplex PCR; TCRdb has only the in-frame clones, and not every one. The sample yields roughly 100,000 clones, 65% to 80% seen once. Sequencing input: PBMCs. The source is a woman between 35 and 50 years old in good health and CMV-seronegative.

This clone was seen a handful of times. The genes are TRBV7-2 and TRBJ1-5; 12 bases fit TRBD1. V trimming: 0 bases; J trimming: 11 bases; junction bases outside the gene matches: 14. The CDR3 covers 18 residues. CDR1 and CDR2 from the germline V gene are SGHTA and FQGNSA. CDR3 coding DNA: TGTGCCAGCAGCTTAGCGCCCCCGGGACAGGGGGCGGAGGGGACCCAGCATTTT. It encodes CASSLAPPGQGAEGTQHF.

This clone was seen a single time. This chain uses TRBV5-1 with TRBJ1-1; maybe TRBD1 (5 bases). Germline V gene data show CDR1 as SGHRS and CDR2 as YFSETQ. The V and J ends lost 0 bases and 4 bases respectively, with 10 bases between them. The CDR3 contains 14 residues. Here the CDR3 DNA reads TGCGCCAGCAGCTTGGGCGACAGAATCACTGAAGCTTTCTTT. This gives the protein CASSLGDRITEAFF.

The J gene is TRBJ2-3, the V gene TRBV7-2; weak D call: TRBD2 (6 bases). V shed 3 bases and J shed 0 bases, with 13 bases lying between them. The CDR3 covers 16 residues. Germline V lookup: CDR1 SGHTA, CDR2 FQGNSA. CDR3 nucleotide sequence: TGTGCCAGCAGCTTGGTAGCGGACCTTAGCACAGATACGCAGTATTTT. Its protein product is CASSLVADLSTDTQYF.

The chain links TRBV6-1 to TRBJ1-4; the D is unclear. The CDR3 extends over 16 amino acids. CDR1 is MNHNS and CDR2 is SASEGT in the germline V gene. Trimming pared 4 bases from V and 3 bases from J, leaving 15 bases between. CDR3 sequence (DNA): TGTGCCAGCAGTGGGAACAGCCGGCTGGCTAATGAAAAACTGTTTTTT. The encoded protein is CASSGNSRLANEKLFF.

The chain uses TRBV12-5 and TRBJ1-2; 7 bases are a match to TRBD1. Looked up from germline, CDR1 is LGHNT and CDR2 is FRNRAP. With 2 bases clipped from V and 8 bases from J, the junction kept 8 bases outside the gene matches. The CDR3 totals 14 residues. The CDR3 sequence: CASGLPGGVGGYTF. DNA for the CDR3: TGTGCTAGTGGTTTGCCAGGGGGTGTCGGCGGCTACACCTTC.

This chain links TRBV2 with TRBJ2-1; D is possibly TRBD1 (6 bases). In germline, CDR1 is SNHLY, CDR2 FYNNEI. CDR3 length: 14 amino acids. V dropped 6 bases and J dropped 4 bases, with 13 bases sitting between them. CDR3 sequence: CASRPRQEYNEQFF. The DNA of the CDR3 is TGTGCCAGCAGACCGAGACAGGAATACAATGAGCAGTTCTTC.

This clone showed up just once. This chain uses TRBV2 with TRBJ2-2, with 10 bases fitting TRBD1. V gave up 1 base and J gave up 4 bases; unmatched junction bases: 6. This CDR3 is built from 17 residues. The germline V gene has CDR1 SNHLY and CDR2 FYNNEI. CDR3: CASSEVRQGAGTGELFF. The CDR3 DNA reads as TGTGCCAGCAGTGAAGTCCGACAGGGGGCTGGCACCGGGGAGCTGTTTTTT.

The chain couples TRBV7-2 to TRBJ2-1, with a possible D match to TRBD2 (5 bases). Trimming removed 8 bases at V and 6 bases at J, with 23 bases between. CDR3 length equals 16 residues. Germline V gene lookup returns CDR1 SGHTA and CDR2 FQGNSA. CDR3 residues: CASCPNAGLGSNEQFF. The CDR3 DNA follows: TGTGCCAGCTGTCCTAACGCGGGCTTGGGGTCCAATGAGCAGTTCTTC.

The CDR3 nucleotides read TGTGCCAGCAGCCGCCGGACAGGGCCTCGCGAGCAGTACTTC. Its protein product is CASSRRTGPREQYF. The chain is built from TRBV14 and TRBJ2-7; TRBD1 matches 8 bases. The J segment lost 6 bases and the V segment lost 4 bases, leaving 8 bases of the junction unmatched. This CDR3 contains 14 residues. Germline CDR1 and CDR2: SGHDN and FVKESK. The whole variable domain, filled in from reference TRBV14 and TRBJ2-7, reads EAGVTQFPSHSVIEKGQTVTLRCDPISGHDNLYWYRRVMGKEIKFLLHFVKESKQDESGMPNNRFLAERTGGTYSTLKVQPAELEDSGVYFCASSRRTGPREQYFGPGTRLTVT.